These 11 T cell receptor beta chains share one sample of origin, sequenced in a study of T cells after posttransplantation cyclophosphamide. The repertoire was sequenced with immunoSEQ multiplex PCR; TCRdb's copy has only in-frame clones and lacks some. The sample consists of 32,000 or so clones, 85% to 90% of them appearing once. The material sequenced was PBMCs. The source is a woman in her thirties or forties with a blood cancer, CMV-positive, and with a related stem cell donor.

The rearrangement uses TRBV6-1 and TRBJ2-7; a weak D match, TRBD2 (5 bases). There are 14 residues in the CDR3. The V and J ends lost 5 bases and 5 bases respectively, with 16 bases between them. Germline V gene lookup returns CDR1 MNHNS and CDR2 SASEGT. CDR3 protein: CASSSARRRNEQYF. In nucleotides, the CDR3 is TGTGCCAGCAGTTCAGCACGGCGGAGGAACGAGCAGTACTTC.

The genes are TRBV11-2 and TRBJ2-2; D possibly corresponds to TRBD2 (7 bases). CDR1 is SGHAT, CDR2 FQNNGV, per germline. With 1 base removed from V and 6 bases from J, the gap between germline ends came to 24 bases. This CDR3 contains 19 residues. The CDR3 bases are TGTGCCAGCAGCTTAGTAGGGCAGGGGAGGGCCTCGAGGGCCGGGGAGCTGTTTTTT. Translating it yields CASSLVGQGRASRAGELFF.

The chain combines TRBV29-1 with TRBJ1-4, with D maybe TRBD1 (5 bases). V was cut by 8 bases and J by 5 bases, with 15 bases left in between. This CDR3 is 13 amino acids long. Germline V lookup: CDR1 SQVTM, CDR2 ANQGSEA. CDR3 in DNA: TGCAGCATCCAGGGATATAAGAATGAAAAACTGTTTTTT. Amino acid sequence: CSIQGYKNEKLFF.

V is TRBV10-2 and J is TRBJ1-5; D not resolved. V shed 0 bases and J shed 5 bases, with 11 bases lying between them. In germline, CDR1 is WSHSY, CDR2 SAAADI. The length of the CDR3 is 15 residues. CDR3 DNA sequence: TGCGCCAGCAGTGAGTCGACTCGGGTTCATCAGCCCCAGCATTTT. Translating gives CASSESTRVHQPQHF.

The V and J genes are TRBV5-1 and TRBJ1-1, with D possibly being TRBD1 (5 bases). CDR1 and CDR2 from the germline V gene are SGHRS and YFSETQ. V shed 3 bases and J shed 5 bases, with 14 bases lying between them. The CDR3 has 14 residues. DNA of the CDR3: TGCGCCAGCAGCTCAGGTGGGGGGGTGACTGAAGCTTTCTTT. Protein sequence: CASSSGGGVTEAFF.

This sequence joins TRBV29-1 and TRBJ2-1; D might be TRBD1 (6 bases). V lost 0 bases to trimming and J lost 8 bases, with 20 bases between them. The CDR3 contains 16 residues. Germline V gives CDR1 SQVTM, CDR2 ANQGSEA. The CDR3 DNA reads as TGCAGCGTTGAAGAAGGCAGGGGTATCATTTTCGATGAGCAGTTCTTC. This encodes CSVEEGRGIIFDEQFF.

The chain joins TRBV15 to TRBJ1-1; TRBD1 matches 11 bases. Germline CDR1 is LNHNV and CDR2 is YYDKDF (reference sequence). Trimming at V came to 6 bases and at J to 4 bases, leaving 13 bases not matched to a gene. The CDR3 runs 17 residues. DNA of the CDR3: TGTGCCACCAGACCGAAGGACAGGGGGCGGAGTGTCACTGAAGCTTTCTTT. Translation: CATRPKDRGRSVTEAFF.

The J gene is TRBJ2-2, the V gene TRBV5-1, with 11 bases lining up with TRBD1. Germline CDR1 reads SGHRS; CDR2 reads YFSETQ. V lost 4 bases and J lost 4; bases outside the gene matches: 3. CDR3 size: 15 residues. This CDR3 reads CASSPGTGGTGELFF. The CDR3 DNA reads TGCGCCAGCAGCCCCGGGACAGGGGGCACCGGGGAGCTGTTTTTT. The full variable domain, its missing parts supplied by reference TRBV5-1 and TRBJ2-2, is KAGVTQTPRYLIKTRGQQVTLSCSPISGHRSVSWYQQTPGQGLQFLFEYFSETQRNKGNFPGRFSGRQFSNSRSEMNVSTLELGDSALYLCASSPGTGGTGELFFGEGSRLTVL.

This clone was seen just once. The chain is built from TRBV5-1 and TRBJ2-5; tentatively, D is TRBD2 (6 bases). V was trimmed by 5 bases and J by 4 bases, leaving 12 bases between them. The CDR3 contains 13 residues. Germline V lookup: CDR1 SGHRS, CDR2 YFSETQ. In DNA, the CDR3 is TGCGCCAGCAGGGCTAGCGAGGGAGAGACCCAGTACTTC. This translates into CASRASEGETQYF.

The chain recombines TRBV7-3 with TRBJ2-2; 12 bases match TRBD2. There are 18 residues in the CDR3. With 5 bases clipped from V and 3 bases from J, the junction kept 10 bases outside the gene matches. Germline V gene data show CDR1 as SGHTA and CDR2 as FQGTGA. As DNA, the CDR3 is TGTGCCAGCAGCCCGCCTAGCGGGGGGGCCGGGGACACCGGGGAGCTGTTTTTT. Protein: CASSPPSGGAGDTGELFF.

The V call is TRBV7-2, the J call TRBJ1-5; weak D call: TRBD1 (6 bases). V was pared by 1 base and J by 7 bases, with 14 bases between. CDR1 and CDR2 (germline): SGHTA, FQGNSA. The CDR3 spans 15 residues. The CDR3 DNA is TGTGCCAGCAGCTTAGTACAGGGAGTGGGACAGCCCCAGCATTTT. It is translated as CASSLVQGVGQPQHF.